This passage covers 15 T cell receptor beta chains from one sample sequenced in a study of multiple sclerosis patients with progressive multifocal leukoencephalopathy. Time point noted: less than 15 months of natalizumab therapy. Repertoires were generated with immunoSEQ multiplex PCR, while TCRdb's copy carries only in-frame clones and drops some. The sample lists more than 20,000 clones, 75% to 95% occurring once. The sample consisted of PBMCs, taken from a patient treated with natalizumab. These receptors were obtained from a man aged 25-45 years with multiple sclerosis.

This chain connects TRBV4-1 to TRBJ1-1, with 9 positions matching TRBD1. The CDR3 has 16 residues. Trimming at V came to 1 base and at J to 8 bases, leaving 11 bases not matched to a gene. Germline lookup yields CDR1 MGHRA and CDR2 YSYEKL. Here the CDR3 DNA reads TGCGCCAGCAGCCAAGGTGTACAGGGGGCTTTTTGGGAAGCTTTCTTT. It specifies CASSQGVQGAFWEAFF.

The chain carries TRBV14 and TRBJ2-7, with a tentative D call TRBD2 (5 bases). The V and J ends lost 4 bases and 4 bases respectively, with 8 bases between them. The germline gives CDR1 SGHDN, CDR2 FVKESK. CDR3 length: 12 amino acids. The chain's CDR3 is CASSRTEYEQYF. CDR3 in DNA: TGTGCCAGCAGCCGGACTGAGTACGAGCAGTACTTC.

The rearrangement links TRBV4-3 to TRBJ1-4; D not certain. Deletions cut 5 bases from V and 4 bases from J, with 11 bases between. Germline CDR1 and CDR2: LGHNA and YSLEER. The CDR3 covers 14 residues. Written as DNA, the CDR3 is TGCGCCAGCAGCTCAGGCGGTTTTAATGAAAAACTGTTTTTT. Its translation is CASSSGGFNEKLFF.

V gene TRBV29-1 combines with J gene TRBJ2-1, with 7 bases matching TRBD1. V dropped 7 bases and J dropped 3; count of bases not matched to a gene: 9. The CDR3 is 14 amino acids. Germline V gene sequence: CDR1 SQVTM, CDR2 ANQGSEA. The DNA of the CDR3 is TGCAGCGCAAGGGACAGCTCGATCTACAATGAGCAGTTCTTC. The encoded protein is CSARDSSIYNEQFF.

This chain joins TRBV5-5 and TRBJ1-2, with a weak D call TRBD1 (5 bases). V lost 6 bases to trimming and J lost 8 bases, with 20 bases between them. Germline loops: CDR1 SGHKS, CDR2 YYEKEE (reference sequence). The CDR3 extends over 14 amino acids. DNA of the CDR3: TGTGCCAGCACCCAGCGGGACTTTTCGGACGGCTACACCTTC. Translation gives CASTQRDFSDGYTF. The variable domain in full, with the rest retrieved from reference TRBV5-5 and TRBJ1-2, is DAGVTQSPTHLIKTRGQQVTLRCSPISGHKSVSWYQQVLGQGPQFIFQYYEKEERGRGNFPDRFSARQFPNYSSELNVNALLLGDSALYLCASTQRDFSDGYTFGSGTRLTVV.

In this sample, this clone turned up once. In DNA form, the CDR3 reads TGTGCCAGTAGTATCAGGGACAGGGTATCCCCTAACTATGGCTACACCTTC. Its translation: CASSIRDRVSPNYGYTF. V is TRBV19 and J is TRBJ1-2; 9 bases fit TRBD1. The V and J ends lost 3 bases and 0 bases, in that order; junction bases with no gene match: 8. CDR1 is LNHDA, CDR2 SQIVND, per germline (reference sequence). The CDR3 spans 17 residues. The full variable domain, in which reference TRBV19 and TRBJ1-2 provide the parts outside the CDR3, is DGGITQSPKYLFRKEGQNVTLSCEQNLNHDAMYWYRQDPGQGLRLIYYSQIVNDFQKGDIAEGYSVSREKKESFPLTVTSAQKNPTAFYLCASSIRDRVSPNYGYTFGSGTRLTVV.

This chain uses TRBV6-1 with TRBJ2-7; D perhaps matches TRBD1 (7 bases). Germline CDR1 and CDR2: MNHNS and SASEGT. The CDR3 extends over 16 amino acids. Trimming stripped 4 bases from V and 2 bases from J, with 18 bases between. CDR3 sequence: CASSASRGALAYEQYF. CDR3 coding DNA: TGTGCCAGCAGTGCGTCCAGGGGGGCCCTTGCCTACGAGCAGTACTTC.

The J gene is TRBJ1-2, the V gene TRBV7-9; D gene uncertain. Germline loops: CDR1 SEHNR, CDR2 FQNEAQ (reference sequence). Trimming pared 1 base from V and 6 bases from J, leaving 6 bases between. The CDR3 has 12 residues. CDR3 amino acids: CASSLGRDGYTF. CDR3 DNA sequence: TGTGCCAGCAGCTTAGGGAGGGATGGCTACACCTTC.

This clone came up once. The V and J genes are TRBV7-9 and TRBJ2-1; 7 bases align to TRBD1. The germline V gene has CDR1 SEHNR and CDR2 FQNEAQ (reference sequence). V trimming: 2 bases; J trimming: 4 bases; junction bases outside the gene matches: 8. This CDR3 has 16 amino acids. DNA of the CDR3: TGTGCCAGCAGCTTATGGGGGACAGAAGTTTACAATGAGCAGTTCTTC. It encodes CASSLWGTEVYNEQFF.

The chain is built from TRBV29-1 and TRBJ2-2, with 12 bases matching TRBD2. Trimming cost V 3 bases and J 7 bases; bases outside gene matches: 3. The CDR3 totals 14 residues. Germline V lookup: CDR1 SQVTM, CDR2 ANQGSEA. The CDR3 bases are TGCAGCGTTGATCTAGCGGGGGGGGGCGGGGAGCTGTTTTTT. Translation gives CSVDLAGGGGELFF.

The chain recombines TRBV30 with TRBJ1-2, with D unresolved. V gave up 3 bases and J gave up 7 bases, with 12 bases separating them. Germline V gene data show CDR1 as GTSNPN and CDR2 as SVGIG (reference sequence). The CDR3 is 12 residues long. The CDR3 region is CAWRGRSLGYTF. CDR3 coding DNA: TGTGCCTGGAGAGGTCGGAGTCTTGGCTACACCTTC.

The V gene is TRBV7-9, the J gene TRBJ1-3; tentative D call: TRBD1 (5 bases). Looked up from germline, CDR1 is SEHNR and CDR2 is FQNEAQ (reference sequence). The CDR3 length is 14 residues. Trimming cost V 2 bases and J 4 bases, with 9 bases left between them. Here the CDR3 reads CASSLTRDGNTIYF. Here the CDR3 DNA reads TGTGCCAGCAGCTTAACAAGGGACGGAAACACCATATATTTT.

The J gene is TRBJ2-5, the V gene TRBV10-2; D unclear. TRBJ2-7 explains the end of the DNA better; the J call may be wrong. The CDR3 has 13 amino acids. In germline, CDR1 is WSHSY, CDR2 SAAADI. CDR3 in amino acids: CATTSPSSYEQYF. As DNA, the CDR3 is TGCGCCACGACGTCCCCTAGTAGCTACGAGCAGTACTTC.

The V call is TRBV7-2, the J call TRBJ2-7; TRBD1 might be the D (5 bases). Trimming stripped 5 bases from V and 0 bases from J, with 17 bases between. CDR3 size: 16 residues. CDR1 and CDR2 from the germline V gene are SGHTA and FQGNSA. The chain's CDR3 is CASSPRSGPSSYEQYF. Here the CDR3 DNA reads TGTGCCAGCAGCCCCAGATCAGGGCCTAGCTCCTACGAGCAGTACTTC. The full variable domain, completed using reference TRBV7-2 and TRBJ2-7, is GAGVSQSPSNKVTEKGKDVELRCDPISGHTALYWYRQSLGQGLEFLIYFQGNSAPDKSGLPSDRFSAERTGGSVSTLTIQRTQQEDSAVYLCASSPRSGPSSYEQYFGPGTRLTVT.

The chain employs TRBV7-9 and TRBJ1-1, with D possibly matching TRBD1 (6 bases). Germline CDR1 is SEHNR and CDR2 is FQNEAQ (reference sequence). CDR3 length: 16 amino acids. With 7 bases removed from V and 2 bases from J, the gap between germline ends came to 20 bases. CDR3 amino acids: CASTTLGGSLNTEAFF. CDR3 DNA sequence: TGTGCCAGCACCACCCTCGGGGGCAGTCTAAACACTGAAGCTTTCTTT.